The source of this T cell receptor (beta chain) is a study of T cell responses to AZD1222 COVID-19 vaccine. Assay used: immunoSEQ multiplex PCR; TCRdb lists only in-frame clones, some missing. The sample consists of approximately 180,000 clones, about nine tenths of them appearing once. Germline CDR1 SNHLY, CDR2 FYNNEI. The CDR3 runs to 17 residues. The V and J ends lost 4 bases and 2 bases respectively, with 20 bases between them. Study conclusions and caveats: Across the whole spike, CD4 TCRs peaked at regions 160-218 and 743-854. Donors were chiefly white British, with a greater number of females, and clonal diversity was perhaps underestimated.

Comment on this clone: Its specificity is unknown.

This sequence originates from an adult in good health. Sequencing used peripheral blood, obtained on day 0 of AZD1222 vaccination. This sequence joins TRBV2 and TRBJ2-5; perhaps TRBD2 as D (6 bases). For the CDR3, the DNA is TGTGCCAGCAGTGGGGGACTGGGTCGACAGCCTCAAGAGACCCAGTACTTC. Its translation is CASSGGLGRQPQETQYF.